Following are 5 T cell receptor beta chains from one sample sequenced in a study of blood T cell repertoires in COVID-19. Data came from immunoSEQ multiplex PCR; TCRdb stores just in-frame clones and leaves some out. This sample has approximately 150,000 clones, with about 85% found just once. Specimen: peripheral blood. Every receptor here comes from a human donor with acute or convalescent COVID-19. The donor label of this sample is uncertain.

This clone was detected once. The V and J genes are TRBV6-4 and TRBJ2-1, with TRBD2 matching over 7 bases. The V gene end was trimmed by 5 bases and the J gene end by 7 bases; junction bases not matched to a gene: 5. Germline loops: CDR1 MRHNA, CDR2 SNTAGT. This CDR3 region has 13 residues. This CDR3 is CASSSERGNEQFF. The CDR3 region has the DNA TGTGCCAGCAGTAGCGAGCGGGGAAATGAGCAGTTCTTC.

This chain joins TRBV7-6 and TRBJ2-3, with 9 positions matching TRBD1. V lost 0 bases to trimming and J lost 3 bases; unmatched junction nucleotides: 7. The CDR3 is 17 amino acids. Germline values: CDR1 SGHVS, CDR2 FNYEAQ. The CDR3 sequence is CASSLAGTGGRTDTQYF. In nucleotides, the CDR3 is TGTGCCAGCAGCTTAGCGGGCACAGGGGGCAGGACAGATACGCAGTATTTT.

The gene calls are TRBV6-2 or TRBV6-3 and TRBJ2-6, with D perhaps matching TRBD2 (6 bases). V was shortened by 2 bases and J by 0 bases, with 20 bases between the two germline ends. Germline CDR1 is MNHEY and CDR2 is SVGEGT. CDR3 length: 20 amino acids. The CDR3 nucleotides read TGTGCCAGCAGTTACCCAGGACTAAGTCTTTCTTTCTCTGGGGCCAACGTCCTGACTTTC. Residues: CASSYPGLSLSFSGANVLTF.

The chain has TRBV5-1 and TRBJ2-3; 8 positions agree with TRBD2. The CDR3 sequence is 15 residues long. Germline V gene lookup returns CDR1 SGHRS and CDR2 YFSETQ. Trimming removed 3 bases from V and 1 base from J; junction bases left unmatched: 4. The CDR3 DNA sequence: TGCGCCAGCAGCTCCGACGGGAGGGGCACAGATACGCAGTATTTT. Protein product: CASSSDGRGTDTQYF.

The chain links TRBV20-1 to TRBJ2-3, with a tentative D call TRBD2 (6 bases). The V and J ends lost 3 bases and 0 bases respectively, with 16 bases between them. Germline CDR1 DFQATT, CDR2 SNEGSKA (reference sequence). This CDR3 is built from 16 residues. The CDR3, as DNA: TGCAGTGCTAGTCCCTTCATGAGCGGGAGCACAGATACGCAGTATTTT. Amino acid sequence: CSASPFMSGSTDTQYF.